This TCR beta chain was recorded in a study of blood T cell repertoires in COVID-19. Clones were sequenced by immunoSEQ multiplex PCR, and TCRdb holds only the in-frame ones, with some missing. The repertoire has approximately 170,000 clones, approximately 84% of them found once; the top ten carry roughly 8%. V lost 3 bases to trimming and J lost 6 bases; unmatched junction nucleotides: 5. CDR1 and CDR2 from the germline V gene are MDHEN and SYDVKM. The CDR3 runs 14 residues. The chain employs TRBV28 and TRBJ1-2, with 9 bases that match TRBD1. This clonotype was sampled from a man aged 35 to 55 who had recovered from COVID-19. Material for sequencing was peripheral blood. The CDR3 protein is CASSFGTGYNGYTF. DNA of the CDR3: TGTGCCAGCAGTTTCGGGACAGGGTATAATGGCTACACCTTC.